This T cell receptor (beta chain) was observed in a study of OX40 agonist ivuxolimab in advanced cancers. The wider study: Ivuxolimab, an antibody that agonizes OX40 (CD134), was administered to the patients. Ivuxolimab was administered intravenously to patients at 0.01 to 10 mg/kg every 2 weeks.

The assay was immunoSEQ multiplex PCR, and TCRdb's table has in-frame clones only and misses some. Among fewer than 60,000 clones listed, about 85% were seen once. Comment on this clone: Its antigen remains unknown.

General study points: Antigen targets of the expanded peripheral T cells went undetermined. CD8+ T cells were the subset that, on average, had more expanded clones than CD4+.

The clonotype originates from an adult with an advanced solid tumor such as melanoma, head and neck, liver or kidney cancer. The source material was CD4+ or CD8+ T cells sorted from blood, sampled in a trial of the OX40 agonist ivuxolimab.

The CDR3, as DNA: TGTGCCTGGAGACTTAACAATGAGCAGTTCTTC. This sequence encodes CAWRLNNEQFF. V usage is TRBV30 and J usage is TRBJ2-1, with no clear D. The V end lost 3 bases, the J end lost 5 bases, and 5 bases lay between the germline ends. This CDR3 contains 11 residues. From germline, CDR1 is GTSNPN and CDR2 SVGIG (reference sequence).